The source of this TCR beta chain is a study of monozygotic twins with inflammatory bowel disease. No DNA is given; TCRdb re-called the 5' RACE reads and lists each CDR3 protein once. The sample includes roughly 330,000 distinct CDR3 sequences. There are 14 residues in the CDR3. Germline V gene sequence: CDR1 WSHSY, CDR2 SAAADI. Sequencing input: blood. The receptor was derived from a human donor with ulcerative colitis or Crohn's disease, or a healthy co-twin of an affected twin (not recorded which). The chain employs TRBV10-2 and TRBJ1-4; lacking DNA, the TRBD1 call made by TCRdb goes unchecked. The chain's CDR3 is CASSRTGLNEKLFF.